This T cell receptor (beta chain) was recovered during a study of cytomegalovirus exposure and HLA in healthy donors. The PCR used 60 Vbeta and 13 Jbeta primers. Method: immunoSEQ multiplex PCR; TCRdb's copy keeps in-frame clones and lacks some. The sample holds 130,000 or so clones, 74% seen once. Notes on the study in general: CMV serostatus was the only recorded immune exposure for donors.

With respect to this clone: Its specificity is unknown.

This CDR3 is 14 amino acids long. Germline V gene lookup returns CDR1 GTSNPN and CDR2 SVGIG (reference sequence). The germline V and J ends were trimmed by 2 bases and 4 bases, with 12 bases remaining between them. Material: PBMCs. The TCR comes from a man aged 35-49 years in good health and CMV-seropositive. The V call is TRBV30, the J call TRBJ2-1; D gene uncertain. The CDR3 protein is CAWSRVHRYNEQFF. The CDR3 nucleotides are TGTGCCTGGAGTAGAGTCCACCGTTACAATGAGCAGTTCTTC.